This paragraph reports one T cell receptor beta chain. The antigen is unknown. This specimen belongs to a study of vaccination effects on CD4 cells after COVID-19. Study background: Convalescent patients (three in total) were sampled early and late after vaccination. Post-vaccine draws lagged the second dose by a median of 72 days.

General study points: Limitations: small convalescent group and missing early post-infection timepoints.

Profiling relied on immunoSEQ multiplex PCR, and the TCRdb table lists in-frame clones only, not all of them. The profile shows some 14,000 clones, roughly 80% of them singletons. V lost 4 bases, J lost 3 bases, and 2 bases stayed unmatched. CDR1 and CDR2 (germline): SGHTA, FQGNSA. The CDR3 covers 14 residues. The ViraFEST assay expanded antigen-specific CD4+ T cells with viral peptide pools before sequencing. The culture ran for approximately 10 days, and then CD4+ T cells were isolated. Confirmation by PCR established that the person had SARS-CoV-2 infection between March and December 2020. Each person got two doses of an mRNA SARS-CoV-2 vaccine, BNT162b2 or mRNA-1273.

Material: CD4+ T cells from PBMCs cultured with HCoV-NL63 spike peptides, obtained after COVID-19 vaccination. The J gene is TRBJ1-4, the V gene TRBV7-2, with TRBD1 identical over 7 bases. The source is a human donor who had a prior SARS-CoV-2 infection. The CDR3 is CASSSGTANEKLFF. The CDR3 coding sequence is TGTGCCAGCAGCTCCGGGACAGCTAATGAAAAACTGTTTTTT.